This T cell receptor (beta chain) is drawn from a study of OX40 agonist ivuxolimab in advanced cancers. About the study: An agonistic human IgG2 monoclonal antibody against OX40 (CD134) was given. Regarding the study as a whole: Mean expanded clone counts were higher in CD8+ than CD4+ T cells.

Sequencing used immunoSEQ multiplex PCR; TCRdb keeps in-frame clones, though not all of them. The data hold about 48,000 clones, with around nine tenths observed a single time. In regard to this clone: The antigen is unknown.

This CDR3 comprises 17 residues. V lost 0 bases, J lost 5 bases, and 8 bases stayed unmatched. CDR1 and CDR2 (germline): SGHDT, YYEEEE. The origin of this receptor is an adult with an advanced solid tumor such as melanoma, head and neck, liver or kidney cancer. This sample comprised CD4+ or CD8+ T cells sorted from blood, obtained in a trial of the OX40 agonist ivuxolimab. The chain carries TRBV5-6 and TRBJ2-2; 9 nucleotides line up with TRBD1. CDR3 sequence (DNA): TGTGCCAGCAGCTTGGGAACAGGGGGCTCTTATACCGGGGAGCTGTTTTTT. Encoded protein: CASSLGTGGSYTGELFF.